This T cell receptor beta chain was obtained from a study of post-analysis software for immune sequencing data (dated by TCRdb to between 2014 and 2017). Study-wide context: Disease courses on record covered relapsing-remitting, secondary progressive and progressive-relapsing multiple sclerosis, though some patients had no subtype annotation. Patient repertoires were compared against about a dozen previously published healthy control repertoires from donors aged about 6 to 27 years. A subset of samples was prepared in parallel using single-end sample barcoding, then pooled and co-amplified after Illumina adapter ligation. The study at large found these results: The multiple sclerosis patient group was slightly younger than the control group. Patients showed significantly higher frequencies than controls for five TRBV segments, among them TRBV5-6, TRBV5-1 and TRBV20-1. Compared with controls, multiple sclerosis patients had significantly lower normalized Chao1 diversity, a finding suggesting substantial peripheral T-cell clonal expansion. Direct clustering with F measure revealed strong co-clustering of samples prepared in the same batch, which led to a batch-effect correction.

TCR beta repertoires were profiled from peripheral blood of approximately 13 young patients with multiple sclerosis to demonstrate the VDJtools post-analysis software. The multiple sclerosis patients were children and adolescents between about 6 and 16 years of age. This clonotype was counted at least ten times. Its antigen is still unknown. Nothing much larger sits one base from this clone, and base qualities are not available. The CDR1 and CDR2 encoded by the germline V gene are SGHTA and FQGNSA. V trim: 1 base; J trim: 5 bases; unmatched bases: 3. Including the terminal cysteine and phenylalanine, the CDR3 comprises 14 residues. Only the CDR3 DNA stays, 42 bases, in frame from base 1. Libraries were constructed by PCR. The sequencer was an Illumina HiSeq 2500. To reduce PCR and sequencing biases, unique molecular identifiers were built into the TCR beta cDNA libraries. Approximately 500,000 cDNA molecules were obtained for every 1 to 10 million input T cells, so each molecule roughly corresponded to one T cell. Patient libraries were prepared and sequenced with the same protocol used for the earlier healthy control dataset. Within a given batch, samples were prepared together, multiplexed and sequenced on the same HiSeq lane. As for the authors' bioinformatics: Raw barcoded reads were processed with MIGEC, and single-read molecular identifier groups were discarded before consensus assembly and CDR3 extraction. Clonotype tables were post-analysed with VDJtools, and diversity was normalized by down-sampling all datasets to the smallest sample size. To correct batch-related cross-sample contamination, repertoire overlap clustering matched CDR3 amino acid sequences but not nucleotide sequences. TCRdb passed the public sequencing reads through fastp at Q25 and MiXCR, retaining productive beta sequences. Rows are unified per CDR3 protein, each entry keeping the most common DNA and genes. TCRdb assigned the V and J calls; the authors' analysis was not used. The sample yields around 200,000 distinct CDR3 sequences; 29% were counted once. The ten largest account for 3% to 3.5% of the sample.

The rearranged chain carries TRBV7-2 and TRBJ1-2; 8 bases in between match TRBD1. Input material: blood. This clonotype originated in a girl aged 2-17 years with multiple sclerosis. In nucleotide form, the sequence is TGTGCCAGCAGCTTAGTCAGGACAGGGTATGGCTACACCTTC. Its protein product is CASSLVRTGYGYTF.